This TCR beta chain came from a study of response to subunit inactivated influenza vaccine. General observations from the study: Each seasonal influenza vaccination, the authors suggested, recruits few new T cells.

The CDR3 spans 15 residues. Germline lookup yields CDR1 SGHDN and CDR2 FVKESK. Concerning this clonotype: Antigen: not known. One end of the junction fails to match germline, which may point to a read error.

MiXCR, applied by TCRdb to the RT-PCR reads, yields one record per CDR3 protein. The data contain around 760,000 distinct CDR3 sequences, about 15% of them seen just once; the ten biggest clones take up 6.5% to 8.5%. The input for sequencing was PBMCs from blood, taken roughly 15 days before vaccination. The TCR originated in a man aged 50 or older who received an inactivated influenza vaccine. The chain carries TRBV14 and TRBJ2-1; unclear D gene. CDR3 in DNA: TGTGTCAGCTACCTGTGGAAGGACCCAAACAATGAGCAGTTCTTC. Translated, it gives CVSYLWKDPNNEQFF.